This entry lists 31 T cell receptor beta chains sequenced from one sample in a study of cytomegalovirus exposure and HLA in healthy donors. In the PCR, 60 Vbeta and 13 Jbeta primers were used. Sequenced by immunoSEQ multiplex PCR; TCRdb stores in-frame clones only, minus some. The sample yields more than 12,000 clones, around 58% seen once. The specimen sequenced was PBMCs. The source of these receptors is a woman aged 45-59 years in good health and CMV-seropositive.

J is TRBJ2-5 and V is TRBV5-1; 7 nucleotides align to TRBD2. CDR1 SGHRS and CDR2 YFSETQ come from the germline V gene. The CDR3 consists of 13 residues. V dropped 4 bases and J dropped 6; count of bases not matched to a gene: 6. CDR3 nucleotides: TGCGCCAGCAGCCCTACTAGCGTAAAGACCCAGTACTTC. Amino acids: CASSPTSVKTQYF.

This clone was counted a few times. This chain joins TRBV29-1 and TRBJ1-1, with a weak D call TRBD1 (6 bases). This CDR3 contains 13 residues. V was shortened by 2 bases and J by 1 base, with 8 bases between the two germline ends. CDR1 and CDR2 from the germline V gene are SQVTM and ANQGSEA. The CDR3 nucleotides read TGCAGCGTTGAATTAGGGGGGAACACTGAAGCTTTCTTT. Protein sequence: CSVELGGNTEAFF.

In this sample, this clone turned up once. The V call is TRBV6-1, the J call TRBJ2-7; 11 nucleotides line up with TRBD1. The CDR3 totals 13 residues. Germline-derived CDR1 and CDR2 are MNHNS and SASEGT. The junction had 1 base not matched to a gene; V was cut back by 6 bases and J by 3 bases. DNA for the CDR3: TGTGCCAGCAGGGGACAGGGGGGCTACGAGCAGTACTTC. Residues: CASRGQGGYEQYF.

This clone has just a few counts. This chain joins TRBV5-1 and TRBJ2-1; tentative D call: TRBD1 (6 bases). The CDR3 is 15 amino acids. Trimming removed 0 bases at V and 8 bases at J, with 15 bases between. CDR1 and CDR2 from the germline V gene are SGHRS and YFSETQ. The CDR3 DNA reads TGCGCCAGCAGCTTGGGGGGGAACCAGGGGTATGAGCAGTTCTTC. This codes for CASSLGGNQGYEQFF. Based on the CDR3 plus reference TRBV5-1 and TRBJ2-1, the full variable domain is KAGVTQTPRYLIKTRGQQVTLSCSPISGHRSVSWYQQTPGQGLQFLFEYFSETQRNKGNFPGRFSGRQFSNSRSEMNVSTLELGDSALYLCASSLGGNQGYEQFFGPGTRLTVL.

This clone turned up a few times. The CDR3 spells CSVLQLSTDTQYF. For the CDR3, the DNA is TGCAGCGTTTTACAGCTTAGCACAGATACGCAGTATTTT. The chain has TRBV29-1 and TRBJ2-3; unclear D gene. The CDR3 loop spans 13 amino acids. Germline V gives CDR1 SQVTM, CDR2 ANQGSEA. Trimming took off 5 bases at V and 0 bases at J, with 9 bases between the two ends.

J is TRBJ2-7 and V is TRBV29-1, with D possibly TRBD1 on 6 matching bases. V lost 2 bases and J 3 bases, leaving 11 bases between the germline ends. The CDR3 contains 13 residues. The germline gives CDR1 SQVTM, CDR2 ANQGSEA. The CDR3 reads CSVEMGARYEQYF. Written as DNA, the CDR3 is TGCAGCGTTGAAATGGGGGCTCGCTACGAGCAGTACTTC.

The V call is TRBV29-1, the J call TRBJ2-2; D is unclear. V lost 4 bases and J 2 bases, leaving 14 bases between the germline ends. The germline gives CDR1 SQVTM, CDR2 ANQGSEA. The CDR3 sequence is 15 residues long. The CDR3, as DNA: TGCAGCGTTGGACAACAGAGCCTTAACACCGGGGAGCTGTTTTTT. Its translation is CSVGQQSLNTGELFF.

This clone was seen more than once but under ten times. The chain employs TRBV7-9 and TRBJ1-1, with D unclear. The CDR3 totals 15 residues. Trimming left V 1 base short and J 4 bases short, with 13 bases between. Germline V gene data show CDR1 as SEHNR and CDR2 as FQNEAQ (reference sequence). The CDR3 protein is CASSLEGGPVTEAFF. As DNA, the CDR3 is TGTGCCAGCAGCTTAGAGGGAGGGCCGGTCACTGAAGCTTTCTTT. Using reference TRBV7-9 and TRBJ1-1 for the parts outside the CDR3, the full variable domain is DTGVSQNPRHKITKRGQNVTFRCDPISEHNRLYWYRQTLGQGPEFLTYFQNEAQLEKSRLLSDRFSAERPKGSFSTLEIQRTEQGDSAMYLCASSLEGGPVTEAFFGQGTRLTVV.

The chain combines TRBV15 with TRBJ2-5, with 8 bases aligning to TRBD1. Germline CDR1 is LNHNV and CDR2 is YYDKDF (reference sequence). With V trimmed by 1 base and J by 5 bases, 3 bases remained unmatched. This CDR3 contains 14 residues. The CDR3 DNA sequence: TGTGCCACCAGCAGAGTGACAGGGGTGGAGACCCAGTACTTC. It translates to CATSRVTGVETQYF.

This sequence joins TRBV18 and TRBJ1-5, with D unresolved. Germline CDR1 is KGHSH and CDR2 is LQKENI. CDR3 length: 13 amino acids. Trimming shortened V by 3 bases and J by 7 bases, and 10 bases separated the two germline ends. CDR3 DNA: TGTGCCAGCTCACCTAACAGCGGCCAGCCCCAGCATTTT. Its translation is CASSPNSGQPQHF.

The CDR3 DNA reads TGTGCCACCAGCAGAGATGGTCGGGAGGGTACGCAGTATTTT. It is translated as CATSRDGREGTQYF. The chain carries TRBV15 and TRBJ2-3, with TRBD2 matching 8 bases. The CDR3 consists of 14 residues. In germline, CDR1 is LNHNV, CDR2 YYDKDF (reference sequence). V lost 0 bases and J lost 8; bases outside the gene matches: 4.

The rearrangement joins TRBV5-4 to TRBJ1-6; D gene uncertain. CDR3 length: 13 residues. V was pared by 2 bases and J by 8 bases, with 8 bases between. In germline, CDR1 is SGHNT, CDR2 YYREEE (reference sequence). The CDR3 bases are TGTGCCAGCAGCTTCATGGCCGATTCACCCCTCCACTTT. Translation: CASSFMADSPLHF.

This rearrangement joins TRBV4-1 to TRBJ2-1, with 14 bases matching TRBD2. The CDR3 has 15 residues. Germline V lookup: CDR1 MGHRA, CDR2 YSYEKL. The V and J ends lost 4 bases and 8 bases, in that order; junction bases with no gene match: 4. CDR3: CASSLGLAGGDEQFF. In DNA form, the CDR3 reads TGCGCCAGCAGCCTCGGACTAGCGGGAGGCGATGAGCAGTTCTTC.

This chain connects TRBV20-1 to TRBJ1-2; D is unresolved. The CDR3 is 10 residues long. With 2 bases removed from V and 12 bases from J, the gap between germline ends came to 10 bases. Germline V gene data show CDR1 as DFQATT and CDR2 as SNEGSKA (reference sequence). The CDR3 coding sequence is TGCAGTGCTAGACAGGATGTCCACACCTTC. Amino acids: CSARQDVHTF.

This chain joins TRBV7-2 and TRBJ2-2; TRBD2 aligns across 9 bases. With 2 bases clipped from V and 11 bases from J, the junction kept 6 bases outside the gene matches. Germline V gives CDR1 SGHTA, CDR2 FQGNSA. The CDR3 runs to 14 residues. The CDR3 sequence: CASSLLAGFEELFF. CDR3 bases: TGTGCCAGCAGCTTACTAGCGGGATTCGAAGAGCTGTTTTTT.

The genes are TRBV27 and TRBJ2-7; tentative D call: TRBD2 (5 bases). The CDR3 runs 12 residues. The germline CDR1 and CDR2 sequences are MNHEY and SMNVEV (reference sequence). V lost 8 bases, J lost 1 base, and 9 bases lay in between. CDR3 loop: CASGLVSYEQYF. The CDR3 bases are TGTGCCAGCGGACTTGTTTCCTACGAGCAGTACTTC.

The chain's CDR3 is CASSGLAGVSYEQYF. The CDR3 DNA reads TGTGCCAGCAGCGGTTTAGCGGGGGTCTCCTACGAGCAGTACTTC. V is TRBV6-5 and J is TRBJ2-7; 9 nucleotides align to TRBD2. CDR1 is MNHEY, CDR2 SVGAGI, per germline. This CDR3 has 15 residues. Trimming at V came to 6 bases and at J to 0 bases, leaving 6 bases not matched to a gene.

The sample holds one count of this clone. J is TRBJ1-6 and V is TRBV6-1; a possible D gene is TRBD1 (6 bases). Germline CDR1 and CDR2: MNHNS and SASEGT. The V gene lost 7 bases and the J gene lost 9 bases, with 13 bases spanning the gap. The CDR3 is made up of 13 amino acids. The DNA of the CDR3 is TGTGCCAGCACAGGGACATTAACTTCACCCCTCCACTTT. Its protein is CASTGTLTSPLHF.

In DNA, the CDR3 is TGCGCCAGCAGCTTGCGGACTCTTGACGCTGAAGCTTTCTTT. Protein: CASSLRTLDAEAFF. The chain joins TRBV5-1 to TRBJ1-1; D is uncertain. V was shortened by 1 base and J by 6 bases, with 13 bases between the two germline ends. Germline CDR1 reads SGHRS; CDR2 reads YFSETQ. The CDR3 extends over 14 amino acids.

The gene calls are TRBV30 and TRBJ2-3, with TRBD1 identical over 7 bases. This CDR3 contains 17 residues. CDR1 is GTSNPN and CDR2 is SVGIG in the germline V gene (reference sequence). V lost 1 base to trimming and J lost 4 bases; unmatched junction nucleotides: 14. The CDR3 here is CAWSGMRQGSWSDTQYF. CDR3 sequence (DNA): TGTGCCTGGAGTGGAATGAGACAGGGAAGTTGGTCAGATACGCAGTATTTT.

In DNA, the CDR3 is TGTGCCAGCAGTTTCAGGACACCGAACACTGAAGCTTTCTTT. Translating gives CASSFRTPNTEAFF. This chain links TRBV6-1 with TRBJ1-1; D is possibly TRBD1 (5 bases). Trimming took 5 bases from V and 1 from J, leaving 11 bases between them. Germline CDR1 and CDR2: MNHNS and SASEGT. The CDR3 length is 14 residues.

This clone showed up just a few times. The V and J genes are TRBV7-9 and TRBJ2-7; D perhaps matches TRBD2 (5 bases). The CDR3 is 13 residues long. Germline V gene sequence: CDR1 SEHNR, CDR2 FQNEAQ (reference sequence). V lost 0 bases and J 7 bases, leaving 10 bases between the germline ends. This chain's CDR3 is CASSLAGEREQYF. The CDR3, as DNA: TGTGCCAGCAGCTTAGCGGGAGAAAGGGAGCAGTACTTC.

The chain is built from TRBV6-1 and TRBJ1-5; 7 bases map to TRBD1. Germline values: CDR1 MNHNS, CDR2 SASEGT. This CDR3 contains 15 residues. V was clipped by 8 bases and J by 6 bases; unmatched bases: 13. Here the CDR3 DNA reads TGTGCCAGCGTAGGACAGGCCGGGCTCGGTCAGCCCCAGCATTTT. This gives the protein CASVGQAGLGQPQHF.

The CDR3, as DNA: TGCGCCAGCAGCCAAGATTCCAGGGCGAACACTGAAGCTTTCTTT. This codes for CASSQDSRANTEAFF. This sequence joins TRBV4-1 and TRBJ1-1; TRBD1 is a possible D gene (5 bases). The CDR3 runs 15 residues. Between the trimmed V and J ends, which lost 0 bases and 1 base, there was a span of 9 bases. Germline CDR1 and CDR2: MGHRA and YSYEKL.

The chain is built from TRBV4-2 and TRBJ2-7; maybe TRBD2 (5 bases). Germline assignment: CDR1 LGHNA and CDR2 YNFKEQ. The CDR3 is 15 residues long. Trimming took off 0 bases at V and 0 bases at J, with 9 bases between the two ends. This CDR3 reads CASSQEGASSYEQYF. Written as DNA, the CDR3 is TGTGCCAGCAGCCAAGAGGGAGCCTCCTCCTACGAGCAGTACTTC.

This chain uses TRBV27 with TRBJ2-7; 9 bases line up with TRBD1. Looked up from germline, CDR1 is MNHEY and CDR2 is SMNVEV (reference sequence). The CDR3 length is 12 residues. Trimming took 8 bases from V and 2 from J; bases not matched to a gene: 1. For the CDR3, the DNA is TGTGCCAGCCGGACAGGGGCCTACGAGCAGTACTTC. Its protein is CASRTGAYEQYF.

This chain links TRBV9 with TRBJ2-1, with 7 bases lining up with TRBD2. CDR1 SGDLS and CDR2 YYNGEE come from the germline V gene. Trimming took 4 bases from V and 2 from J; bases not matched to a gene: 3. The length of the CDR3 is 14 residues. The CDR3 DNA reads as TGTGCCAGCAGCTATGGACTAGCCTACAATGAGCAGTTCTTC. The encoded protein is CASSYGLAYNEQFF.

The V gene is TRBV15, the J gene TRBJ1-1; D is undetermined. Germline loops: CDR1 LNHNV, CDR2 YYDKDF (reference sequence). The ends were cut back, 0 bases at V and 1 base at J, with 9 bases in the middle. CDR3 length equals 15 residues. The DNA for the CDR3 is TGTGCCACCAGCAGAGATGGTCAGAAGAACACTGAAGCTTTCTTT. This encodes CATSRDGQKNTEAFF.

Regarding this clone: The junction and the germline gene differ at one end; a read error may be behind it. This sequence joins TRBV9 and TRBJ2-7, with TRBD1 matching over 9 bases. Germline V lookup: CDR1 SGDLS, CDR2 YYNGEE. This CDR3 comprises 9 residues. CDR3 protein: CASRGTGNF. CDR3 sequence (DNA): TGTGCCAGCAGGGGGACAGGGAACTTC.

By proportion, this clone is medium-sized (0.01 to 0.1%). The V and J genes are TRBV29-1 and TRBJ1-3; a possible D gene is TRBD1 (5 bases). Germline CDR1 SQVTM, CDR2 ANQGSEA. This CDR3 has 12 residues. Trimming cost V 4 bases and J 5 bases, with 9 bases left between them. DNA for the CDR3: TGCAGCGTTGGGGCAGGGAGAAACACCATATATTTT. Translation gives CSVGAGRNTIYF.

Comment on this clone: One junction end disagrees with the germline gene, perhaps due to a read error. The CDR3 protein is CASSSSTKGEDFF. CDR3 coding DNA: TGTGCCAGCAGCTCTTCAACTAAGGGGGAAGATTTCTTT. The chain employs TRBV7-9 and TRBJ1-1, with D possibly TRBD1 on 6 matching bases. The CDR3 length is 13 residues. CDR1 and CDR2 (germline): SEHNR, FQNEAQ (reference sequence).